This TCR beta chain was captured by sequencing in a study of human T cells and chemical hapten exposure. Regarding time point: pre-sensitization, week 0. Treatment indicated: therapeutic diphenylcyclopropenone sensitization with weekly scalp DPC. This clonotype was seen ten or more times. The germline V gene encodes CDR1 ENHRY and CDR2 SYGVKD. The junction had 5 bases not matched to a gene; V was cut back by 4 bases and J by 7 bases. The CDR3 loop spans 15 amino acids. TCRdb reprocessed the RACE reads via MiXCR and lists one record per CDR3 protein. Among more than 250,000 distinct CDR3 sequences listed, roughly 7.4% were seen once.

V is TRBV10-3 and J is TRBJ1-6; TRBD1 agrees at 9 bases. The sequences come from whole blood, collected in connection with sensitization to the hapten diphenylcyclopropenone (DPC). The source is a man aged 18 to 30 with alopecia areata. Some clones in this sample may be carry-over from other donors' samples. The CDR3, as DNA: TGTGCCATCAGTGCCGTCGGACAGGGGAATTCACCCCTCCACTTT. It is translated as CAISAVGQGNSPLHF.